The 22 T cell receptor beta chains below all came from one sample that was sequenced in a study of T cell responses to AZD1222 COVID-19 vaccine. Assay: immunoSEQ multiplex PCR; the TCRdb copy retains only in-frame clones and omits some. The sample holds tens of thousands of clones, roughly 80% seen once. Source: peripheral blood, taken 28 days after the second AZD1222 dose. The receptors shown here come from an adult who received the AZD1222 COVID-19 vaccine.

The chain joins TRBV6-1 to TRBJ2-7; D may be TRBD2 (5 bases). The CDR3 is made up of 14 amino acids. V shed 2 bases and J shed 12 bases, with 20 bases lying between them. The germline V gene encodes CDR1 MNHNS and CDR2 SASEGT. Here the CDR3 DNA reads TGTGCCAGCAGTGAATTACTGGCGGGCAGGCGTCGGTACTTC. It is translated as CASSELLAGRRRYF.

This chain uses TRBV6-1 with TRBJ1-5, with 9 bases lining up with TRBD1. The CDR3 is made up of 15 amino acids. Germline assignment: CDR1 MNHNS and CDR2 SASEGT. V trimming: 2 bases; J trimming: 7 bases; junction bases outside the gene matches: 6. In DNA form, the CDR3 reads TGTGCCAGCAGTGAAATGACAGGGGGTTTACAGCCCCAGCATTTT. It specifies CASSEMTGGLQPQHF.

The rearrangement joins TRBV6-5 to TRBJ1-4; 7 bases line up with TRBD1. This CDR3 has 15 residues. Trimming took 2 bases from V and 4 from J; bases not matched to a gene: 4. CDR1 is MNHEY and CDR2 is SVGAGI in the germline V gene. The CDR3: CASSYRDRVNEKLFF. DNA of the CDR3: TGTGCCAGCAGTTACCGAGACAGGGTTAATGAAAAACTGTTTTTT.

The V gene is TRBV29-1, the J gene TRBJ2-7; D may be TRBD1 or TRBD2 (5 bases each). V shed 7 bases and J shed 7 bases, with 20 bases lying between them. The CDR3 runs to 13 residues. CDR1 and CDR2 from the germline V gene are SQVTM and ANQGSEA. The CDR3: CSARDGGIREQYF. As DNA, the CDR3 is TGCAGCGCCCGGGACGGTGGGATTAGAGAGCAGTACTTC.

This clone came up a few times. The chain joins TRBV9 to TRBJ1-1; possibly TRBD1 for D (5 bases). This CDR3 is 16 amino acids long. Per the germline V gene, CDR1 is SGDLS and CDR2 is YYNGEE. V was shortened by 2 bases and J by 2 bases, with 16 bases between the two germline ends. CDR3 sequence: CASSVDGAGINTEAFF. For the CDR3, the DNA is TGTGCCAGCAGCGTTGATGGGGCTGGAATAAACACTGAAGCTTTCTTT.

This sequence joins TRBV7-3 and TRBJ2-3; unclear D gene. This CDR3 spans 14 amino acids. Germline V gene lookup returns CDR1 SGHTA and CDR2 FQGTGA. Trimming shortened V by 4 bases and J by 1 base, and 9 bases separated the two germline ends. CDR3 sequence (DNA): TGTGCCAGCAGCTCGGGCCCTGGCACAGATACGCAGTATTTT. Amino acids: CASSSGPGTDTQYF.

The sample holds one count of this clone. V usage is TRBV7-2 and J usage is TRBJ2-2, with a tentative D call TRBD1 (5 bases). This CDR3 spans 14 amino acids. Trimming left V 3 bases short and J 6 bases short, with 11 bases between. From germline, CDR1 is SGHTA and CDR2 FQGNSA. The CDR3 loop reads CASSFQGGAGELFF. CDR3 bases: TGTGCCAGCAGCTTCCAGGGTGGGGCCGGGGAGCTGTTTTTT.

The sample holds one count of this clone. The V gene is TRBV2, the J gene TRBJ1-6; maybe TRBD1 (6 bases). V was pared by 6 bases and J by 8 bases, with 20 bases between. Germline CDR1 reads SNHLY; CDR2 reads FYNNEI. The CDR3 has 16 residues. The CDR3 loop is CASRGGGTGRDSPLHF. In DNA, the CDR3 is TGTGCCAGCAGAGGGGGGGGAACAGGGCGAGATTCACCCCTCCACTTT.

The chain has TRBV2 and TRBJ2-5; D ambiguous. This CDR3 region has 16 residues. V shed 0 bases and J shed 0 bases, with 11 bases lying between them. From germline, CDR1 is SNHLY and CDR2 FYNNEI. The CDR3 is CASSEALVYHQETQYF. CDR3 coding DNA: TGTGCCAGCAGTGAAGCGCTGGTATATCACCAAGAGACCCAGTACTTC.

Only a few counts were recorded for this clone. The chain is built from TRBV10-2 and TRBJ2-1; D perhaps matches TRBD1 (6 bases). The CDR3 extends over 13 amino acids. CDR1 is WSHSY and CDR2 is SAAADI in the germline V gene. V was clipped by 6 bases and J by 7 bases, with 13 bases between them. The CDR3 DNA reads TGCGCCAGCAGCGCTGGCAGGGGAAATGAGCAGTTCTTC. Its translation: CASSAGRGNEQFF.

To note about this clone: A junction end diverges from the germline sequence, so it may reflect a read error. The CDR3 DNA sequence: TGTGCCAGCAGTTTGGTGGCCTCCAACAATGAGCAGTTCTTC. Its translation is CASSLVASNNEQFF. The gene calls are TRBV28 and TRBJ2-1, with D uncertain. Per germline, CDR1 MDHEN and CDR2 SYDVKM. The CDR3 totals 14 residues. The variable domain in full, completed from reference TRBV28 and TRBJ2-1, reads DVKVTQSSRYLVKRTGEKVFLECVQDMDHENMFWYRQDPGLGLRLIYFSYDVKMKEKGDIPEGYSVSREKKERFSLILESASTNQTSMYLCASSLVASNNEQFFGPGTRLTVL.

This sequence joins TRBV11-2 and TRBJ2-1, with 8 bases fitting TRBD2. With V trimmed by 4 bases and J by 0 bases, 2 bases remained unmatched. Germline lookup yields CDR1 SGHAT and CDR2 FQNNGV. The CDR3 runs to 15 residues. This CDR3 reads CASSSGTSSYNEQFF. The CDR3, as DNA: TGTGCCAGCAGCTCCGGGACTAGCTCCTACAATGAGCAGTTCTTC.

The chain combines TRBV11-1 with TRBJ2-1; no reliable D call. The CDR3 loop spans 14 amino acids. The germline gives CDR1 SGHAT, CDR2 FQDESV (reference sequence). V gave up 5 bases and J gave up 5 bases, with 13 bases separating them. This chain's CDR3 is CASSLRVDHNEQFF. DNA of the CDR3: TGTGCCAGCAGCCTAAGGGTCGACCACAATGAGCAGTTCTTC.

The V and J genes are TRBV13 and TRBJ2-2, with no clear D. In germline, CDR1 is PRHDT, CDR2 FYEKMQ (reference sequence). The CDR3 has 14 residues. Trimming took 1 base from V and 7 from J, leaving 10 bases between them. The CDR3 is CASSLAAALGELFF. The CDR3 nucleotides are TGTGCCAGCAGCTTAGCAGCAGCTCTCGGGGAGCTGTTTTTT.

The CDR3 DNA sequence: TGCGCCAGCAGACAGTTTCAAGAGACCCAGTACTTC. As protein: CASRQFQETQYF. This chain uses TRBV10-1 with TRBJ2-5, with D unclear. CDR3 length equals 12 residues. The germline gives CDR1 WNHNN, CDR2 SYGVQD (reference sequence). The V end was cut by 6 bases, the J end by 2 bases, with 7 bases between.

This clone has only a few counts. The chain employs TRBV6-5 and TRBJ2-1; 10 bases are shared with TRBD2. This CDR3 has 14 amino acids. The V gene end was trimmed by 8 bases and the J gene end by 5 bases; junction bases not matched to a gene: 6. Germline V CDR1 and CDR2: MNHEY, SVGAGI. The DNA of the CDR3 is TGTGCCAGCGGAACTAGCGGGGACGACAATGAGCAGTTCTTC. This translates into CASGTSGDDNEQFF.

V usage is TRBV19 and J usage is TRBJ2-2; D remains unclear. V was shortened by 5 bases and J by 7 bases, with 8 bases between the two germline ends. This CDR3 contains 12 residues. In germline, CDR1 is LNHDA, CDR2 SQIVND (reference sequence). The CDR3 DNA reads as TGTGCCAGTAGTTCCCGAGACGGGGAGCTGTTTTTT. Encoded protein: CASSSRDGELFF.

This clone was observed a few times. The DNA of the CDR3 is TGTGCCAGCAGTACTCCAGGGAGGGGAAACACCATATATTTT. It specifies CASSTPGRGNTIYF. The V gene is TRBV28, the J gene TRBJ1-3, with D perhaps matching TRBD1 (5 bases). Germline values: CDR1 MDHEN, CDR2 SYDVKM. Trimming left V 5 bases short and J 4 bases short, with 12 bases between. This CDR3 region has 14 residues.

The gene calls are TRBV6-1 and TRBJ1-2, with 11 bases matching TRBD1. The CDR3 spans 15 residues. The germline CDR1 and CDR2 sequences are MNHNS and SASEGT. The junction had 1 base not matched to a gene; V was cut back by 1 base and J by 3 bases. The CDR3 is CASSEGTGGHYGYTF. DNA of the CDR3: TGTGCCAGCAGTGAAGGGACAGGGGGCCACTATGGCTACACCTTC.

The CDR3 loop is CASRPPGLASGELFF. CDR3 nucleotides: TGTGCCAGCAGGCCCCCGGGACTAGCCTCCGGGGAGCTGTTTTTT. This sequence joins TRBV7-2 and TRBJ2-2; 9 bases are a match to TRBD2. Losses at the gene ends were 6 bases for V and 6 bases for J; bases not matched to a gene: 8. CDR1 and CDR2 (germline): SGHTA, FQGNSA. The CDR3 extends over 15 amino acids.

The chain combines TRBV11-2 with TRBJ1-2, with D maybe TRBD1 (6 bases). The CDR3 has 14 residues. The germline V gene has CDR1 SGHAT and CDR2 FQNNGV. V gave up 5 bases and J gave up 4 bases, with 14 bases separating them. The CDR3, as DNA: TGTGCCAGCAGCCGGGACAACGGGGGCTATGGCTACACCTTC. Protein product: CASSRDNGGYGYTF.

CDR3 sequence reads: CASSYPGQGAGVSNQPQHF. The CDR3 DNA reads TGTGCCAGCAGTTATCCAGGACAGGGGGCTGGGGTAAGCAATCAGCCCCAGCATTTT. The chain employs TRBV6-9 and TRBJ1-5; 11 bases fit TRBD1. The V segment lost 2 bases and the J segment 1 base; nucleotides outside the gene matches: 10. CDR3 length: 19 residues. Germline CDR1 MNHGY, CDR2 SVAAGI.